The 6 T cell receptor beta chains below were found in one sample sequenced in a study of shared clonotypes between healthy human individuals. TCRdb's copy holds only in-frame clones and misses some; the assay was immunoSEQ multiplex PCR. This sample has roughly 1 million clones, with around 78% found just once. The specimen sequenced was memory CD4+ T cells from PBMCs. Subset noted: CD45RA-negative fraction. These receptor sequences come from a man aged 18 to 29 in good health. Some clones in this sample may be carry-over from other donors' samples.

A remark on this clone: It may be a read error: a sequence one base away is much more abundant. Different DNA sequences within this sample yield the same CDR3. V is TRBV27 and J is TRBJ1-3; D remains unclear. Germline CDR1 is MNHEY and CDR2 is SMNVEV (reference sequence). V was pared by 0 bases and J by 4 bases, with 4 bases between. This CDR3 spans 13 amino acids. The CDR3 DNA is TGTGCCAGCAGTTTATCGGGGGGAAACACCATATATTTT. Its translation: CASSLSGGNTIYF.

V usage is TRBV20-1 and J usage is TRBJ2-7; D gene uncertain. The CDR3 contains 11 residues. V was trimmed by 6 bases and J by 4 bases, leaving 10 bases between them. The germline gives CDR1 DFQATT, CDR2 SNEGSKA (reference sequence). The CDR3 here is CSAPFRYEQYF. The CDR3 nucleotides read TGCAGTGCCCCTTTTCGGTACGAGCAGTACTTC.

As regards this clone: The identical CDR3 is also encoded by other nucleotide sequences in the sample. The chain links TRBV5-4 to TRBJ2-3; 14 positions match TRBD2. The V gene end was trimmed by 3 bases and the J gene end by 3 bases; junction bases not matched to a gene: 3. The germline gives CDR1 SGHNT, CDR2 YYREEE (reference sequence). The CDR3 is 16 amino acids. The DNA of the CDR3 is TGTGCCAGCAGCTGGGGACTAGCGGGAGCGACAGATACGCAGTATTTT. The encoded protein is CASSWGLAGATDTQYF.

This clone was recorded only once. The chain carries TRBV10-3 and TRBJ1-5; D not certain. This CDR3 is built from 15 residues. Trimming took off 4 bases at V and 7 bases at J, with 17 bases between the two ends. The germline gives CDR1 ENHRY, CDR2 SYGVKD. This CDR3 reads CAISAKGRERQPQHF. The CDR3, as DNA: TGTGCCATCAGTGCGAAGGGTAGGGAGAGGCAGCCCCAGCATTTT.

This clone was observed a few times. The chain joins TRBV5-4 to TRBJ2-1; tentatively, D is TRBD2 (5 bases). Germline V CDR1 and CDR2: SGHNT, YYREEE (reference sequence). V was shortened by 0 bases and J by 5 bases, with 12 bases between the two germline ends. The CDR3 totals 15 residues. The CDR3 DNA follows: TGTGCCAGCAGCTTGGAGGCTAGCTCAAACAATGAGCAGTTCTTC. This encodes CASSLEASSNNEQFF. Full variable domain (remainder filled in from reference TRBV5-4 and TRBJ2-1): ETGVTQSPTHLIKTRGQQVTLRCSSQSGHNTVSWYQQALGQGPQFIFQYYREEENGRGNFPPRFSGLQFPNYSSELNVNALELDDSALYLCASSLEASSNNEQFFGPGTRLTVL.

J is TRBJ1-6 and V is TRBV4-2; D gene unclear. In germline, CDR1 is LGHNA, CDR2 YNFKEQ. Trimming took off 8 bases at V and 13 bases at J, with 15 bases between the two ends. The CDR3 runs to 12 residues. This chain's CDR3 is CASPHCDVPLHF. The CDR3, as DNA: TGTGCCAGCCCCCACTGTGATGTTCCCCTCCACTTT.